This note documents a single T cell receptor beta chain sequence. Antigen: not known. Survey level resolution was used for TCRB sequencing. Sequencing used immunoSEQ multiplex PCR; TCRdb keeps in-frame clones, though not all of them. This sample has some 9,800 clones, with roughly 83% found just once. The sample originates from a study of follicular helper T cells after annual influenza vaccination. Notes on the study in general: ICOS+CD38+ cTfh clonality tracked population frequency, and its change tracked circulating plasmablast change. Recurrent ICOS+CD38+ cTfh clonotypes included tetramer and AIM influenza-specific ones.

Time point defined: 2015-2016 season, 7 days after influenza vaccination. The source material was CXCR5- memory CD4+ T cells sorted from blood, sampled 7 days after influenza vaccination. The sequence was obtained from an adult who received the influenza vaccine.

CDR3 in amino acids: CASSQAGGSGYTF. CDR3 nucleotide sequence: TGCGCCAGCAGCCAAGCCGGGGGATCTGGCTACACCTTC. The rearrangement joins TRBV4-3 to TRBJ1-2; D may be TRBD1 (5 bases). Germline CDR1 LGHNA, CDR2 YSLEER. The CDR3 runs 13 residues. Trimming shortened V by 1 base and J by 7 bases, and 10 bases separated the two germline ends.